This T cell receptor (beta chain) was recorded in a study of beta chain features in type 1 diabetes. Broader study findings: Insertions at VDJ junctions were less frequent in type 1 diabetes patients. These patients also deleted more nucleotides at the same junctions.

Expressed TCRB transcripts were sequenced because the entire RNA isolate underwent reverse transcription. There were 3.5 million or so reads on average in the naive, central memory and regulatory T cell samples. This table comes from immunoSEQ multiplex PCR, and its TCRdb copy is limited to in-frame clones, with some not included. The data contain about 130,000 clones, about 9.2% of them singletons. Every donor provided one heparinised blood draw, which averaged approximately 100 mL. Cells sorted by CD45RO/CCR7/CD25/CD127/CD95/CD27 comprised CD4+ naive, central memory, regulatory and stem cell-like memory cells. In this sample, this clone turned up a few times. What it binds is not known. The CDR3 is made up of 13 amino acids. From germline, CDR1 is MNHEY and CDR2 SMNVEV (reference sequence). Trimming at V came to 3 bases and at J to 6 bases, leaving 2 bases not matched to a gene.

The specimen sequenced was central memory CD4+ T cells from blood. The chain uses TRBV27 and TRBJ1-2, with 9 nucleotides matching TRBD1. The receptor's source is a man between 18 and 29 years old in good health. DNA of the CDR3: TGTGCCAGCAGTTTCGGGACAGGGAATGGCTACACCTTC. Translation: CASSFGTGNGYTF.